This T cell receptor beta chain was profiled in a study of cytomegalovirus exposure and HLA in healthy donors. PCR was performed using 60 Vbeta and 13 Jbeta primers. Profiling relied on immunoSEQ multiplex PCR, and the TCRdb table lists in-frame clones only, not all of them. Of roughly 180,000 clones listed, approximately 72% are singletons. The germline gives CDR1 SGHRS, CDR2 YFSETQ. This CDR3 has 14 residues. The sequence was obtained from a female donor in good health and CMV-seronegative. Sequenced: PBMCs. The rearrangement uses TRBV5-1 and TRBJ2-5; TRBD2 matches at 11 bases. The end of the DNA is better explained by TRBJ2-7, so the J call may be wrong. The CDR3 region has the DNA TGCGCCAGCAGCTTTAGCGGGAGGGCACTCGAGCAGTACTTC. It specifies CASSFSGRALEQYF.